These 5 T cell receptor beta chains came from one sample sequenced in a study of Graves' ophthalmopathy and Graves' hyperthyroidism. RNA transcripts provided the template for amplifying TCR beta CDR3 regions. Amplification began with first-round RT-PCR using HTBI primers, then second-round multiplex PCR was performed. Using its own MiXCR run on the multiplex PCR reads, TCRdb lists one record per CDR3 protein. In the table there are hundreds of thousands of distinct CDR3 sequences, more than 40% of which are singletons. The sample was peripheral blood. The receptors originated from an adult man with Graves' ophthalmopathy.

There are many counts of this clonotype. This chain links TRBV24-1 with TRBJ2-7; TRBD1 agrees at 7 bases. CDR3 length equals 13 residues. Germline V gene lookup returns CDR1 KGHDR and CDR2 SFDVKD. After removal of 7 bases from V and 6 bases from J, the junction contained 8 bases not matched to a gene. CDR3 in DNA: TGTGCCACCAGGAGTACAGGGGAAGGCGAGCAGTACTTC. It yields the protein CATRSTGEGEQYF.

This clonotype was picked up many times. CDR3 bases: TGTGCCAGCAGTCCCAGACTAGCGGTGCAAGAGACCCAGTACTTC. Its translation is CASSPRLAVQETQYF. The chain recombines TRBV6-5 with TRBJ2-5; TRBD2 aligns across 9 bases. J gave up 2 bases and V 5 bases, and 6 bases lay outside the gene matches. Germline V gene lookup returns CDR1 MNHEY and CDR2 SVGAGI. This CDR3 is 15 amino acids long.

This clonotype was seen ten or more times. V is TRBV7-6 and J is TRBJ2-7, with 11 bases fitting TRBD1. The CDR3 has 16 residues. Trimming took 6 bases from V and 0 from J; bases not matched to a gene: 7. Germline V lookup: CDR1 SGHVS, CDR2 FNYEAQ. The CDR3 here is CASSLGQGGFSYEQYF. In DNA form, the CDR3 reads TGTGCCAGCAGTCTGGGACAGGGGGGATTCTCCTACGAGCAGTACTTC. Full variable domain (outside the CDR3, taken from reference TRBV7-6 and TRBJ2-7): GAGVSQSPRYKVTKRGQDVALRCDPISGHVSLYWYRQALGQGPEFLTYFNYEAQQDKSGLPNDRFSAERPEGSISTLTIQRTEQRDSAMYRCASSLGQGGFSYEQYFGPGTRLTVT.

This chain joins TRBV11-3 and TRBJ1-1; possible D gene TRBD1, 6 bases. Germline-derived CDR1 and CDR2 are SGHNT and YENEEA. This CDR3 is built from 15 residues. The V end lost 0 bases, the J end lost 4 bases, and 12 bases lay between the germline ends. The CDR3: CASSLDPQGRTEAFF. CDR3 nucleotides: TGTGCCAGCAGCTTAGATCCCCAGGGGCGCACTGAAGCTTTCTTT.

The genes are TRBV20-1 and TRBJ1-2, with 7 bases matching TRBD1. Trimming at V came to 7 bases and at J to 7 bases, leaving 12 bases not matched to a gene. Germline V gene sequence: CDR1 DFQATT, CDR2 SNEGSKA (reference sequence). The CDR3 runs to 13 residues. The CDR3 nucleotides read TGCAGTGTTAGGACAGGTGCTGAACGTGGCTACACCTTC. It is translated as CSVRTGAERGYTF.